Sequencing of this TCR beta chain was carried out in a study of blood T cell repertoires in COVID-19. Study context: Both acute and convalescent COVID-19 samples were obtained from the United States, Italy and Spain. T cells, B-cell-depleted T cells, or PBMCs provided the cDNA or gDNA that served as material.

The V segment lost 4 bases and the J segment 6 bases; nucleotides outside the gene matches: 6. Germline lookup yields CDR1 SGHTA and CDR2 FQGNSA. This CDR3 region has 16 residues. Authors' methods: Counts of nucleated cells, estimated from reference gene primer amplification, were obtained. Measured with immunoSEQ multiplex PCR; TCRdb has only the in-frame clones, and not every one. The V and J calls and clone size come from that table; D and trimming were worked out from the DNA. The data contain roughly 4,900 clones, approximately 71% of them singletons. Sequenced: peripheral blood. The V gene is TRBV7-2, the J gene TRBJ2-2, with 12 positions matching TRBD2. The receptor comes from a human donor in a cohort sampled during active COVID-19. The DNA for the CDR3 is TGTGCCAGCAGCTCCCTAGCGGGGGGGCCCGCCGGGGAGCTGTTTTTT. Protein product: CASSSLAGGPAGELFF.